This T cell receptor (beta chain) emerged from a study of shared T cell receptors in the human thymus. The V segment lost 5 bases and the J segment 5 bases; nucleotides outside the gene matches: 7. The CDR3 length is 14 residues. Germline assignment: CDR1 SNHLY and CDR2 FYNNEI. Some clones are missing from TCRdb's copy, which holds only in-frame ones; the method was immunoSEQ multiplex PCR. The data show approximately 760,000 clones, around 85% seen once. These same data were also listed under a study on human thymus T cells. That source adds: Serving as donors were healthy Finnish infants, each of whom was having open corrective surgery for congenital heart defects. The source of the thymus tissue was resections taken during corrective heart surgery. Thymic repertoires of unrelated individuals were reported in related research to overlap highly.

The V and J genes are TRBV2 and TRBJ2-7; 9 nucleotides match TRBD1. Input material: thymocytes. This receptor was identified in a girl less than two years old with a congenital heart defect. The CDR3 here is CASSPRDRVHEQYF. As DNA, the CDR3 is TGTGCCAGCAGTCCCCGGGACAGGGTCCACGAGCAGTACTTC.